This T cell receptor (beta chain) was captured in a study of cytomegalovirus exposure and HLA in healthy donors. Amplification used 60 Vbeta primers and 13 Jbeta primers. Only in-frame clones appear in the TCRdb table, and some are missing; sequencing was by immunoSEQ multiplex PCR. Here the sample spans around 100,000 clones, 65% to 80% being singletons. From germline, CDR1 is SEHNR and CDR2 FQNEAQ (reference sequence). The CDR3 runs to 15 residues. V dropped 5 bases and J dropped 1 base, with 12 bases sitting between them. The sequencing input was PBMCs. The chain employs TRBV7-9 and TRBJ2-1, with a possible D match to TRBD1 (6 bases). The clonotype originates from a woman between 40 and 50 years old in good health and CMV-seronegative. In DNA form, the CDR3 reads TGTGCCAGCAGCGTACAGGGCACGTCCTACAATGAGCAGTTCTTC. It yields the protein CASSVQGTSYNEQFF.